This T cell receptor beta chain came from a study of tumor-infiltrating lymphocytes in primary liver carcinoma. Overall study: Samples gave roughly 3.5 to 7.13 million productive TCRbeta reads, similar across tissue types.

For each extraction, RNA and DNA were obtained together from approximately 20-30 mg of unsorted bulk tissue. Tumor samples all exceeded 75% viable tumor cells. With a constant-region primer, TCR beta cDNA was made from 400 to 550 ng of total RNA. Generation of the TCR beta libraries relied on three nested multiplex PCR rounds using slightly modified ARM-PCR. Investigators reported that the first two PCR rounds, at roughly 10 cycles each, used TRBV1-TRBV30 forward primers with a C-beta reverse primer. TCRdb re-called the multiplex PCR reads through MiXCR, storing one row per CDR3 protein. The sample yields 55,000 to 65,000 distinct CDR3 sequences, just over 70% seen once. This CDR3 is built from 18 residues. CDR1 is LGHNA, CDR2 YNFKEQ, per germline. The J segment lost 15 bases and the V segment lost 1 base, leaving 22 bases of the junction unmatched.

This TCR was recovered from a man in his forties or fifties with primary liver carcinoma and hepatitis B virus infection. The material sequenced was liver tumor tissue from sampling region 2. As for subset: tumor region T2, inferior pole. V gene TRBV4-2 combines with J gene TRBJ2-3, with TRBD2 matching over 10 bases. In DNA, the CDR3 is TGTGCCAGCAGCCAAGTGGCGCTTCTAGCGGGAGTGACAGATACGCGCTATTTT. Translating it yields CASSQVALLAGVTDTRYF.